This T cell receptor beta chain was captured in a study of blood T cell repertoires in COVID-19 (TCRdb year 2020). Study-wide context: Samples from collaborators originated in the United States, Italy and Spain and spanned both the acute and convalescent phases of COVID-19. The material from the prospective study consisted of cDNA or gDNA derived from T cells, B-cell-depleted T cells, or PBMCs. The dataset comprised deeply sampled blood TCRbeta repertoires from subjects exposed to, actively infected with, or recovered from COVID-19. The repertoires were made available in a free public database intended to serve as a resource for research on the immune response to SARS-CoV-2. Samples were obtained from the ongoing ImmuneRACE study (first 160 participants) and from about 1,300 subjects provided by 6 global collaborators. Nearly every sample came with metadata listing a de-identified subject ID, COVID-19 status, age in years and sex. Where HLA class I and class II types were available, the types were taken from metadata supplied by the sample provider, not from assay-based typing.

With regard to this clone: Its binding antigen is unknown. The sample holds no much larger clone one base away, and base qualities are not on file.

CDR1 and CDR2 were assigned from the germline V gene as SGHRS and YFSETQ. The junction carries 13 bases between V and J, which are trimmed by 6 bases and 0 bases respectively. Counted from cysteine to phenylalanine, this CDR3 has 14 amino acids. CDR3 DNA only is kept here, 42 bases in frame from base 1. One collaborating source in Seattle enrolled patients while the patients were actively infected and followed the patients over time throughout the course of disease. Collaborating institutions collected whole blood in K2EDTA tubes following their own protocols. For TCRbeta analysis, collaborator samples were shipped as frozen whole blood, as isolated PBMCs, or as DNA extracted from either sample type. TCRbeta CDR3 regions were amplified from genomic DNA by means of the immunoSEQ Assay, a bias-controlled multiplex PCR. Per the original workflow: The number of nucleated cells in each sample was estimated from the amplification of reference gene primers within the assay. To quantify the absolute abundance of each unique TCRbeta CDR3 rearrangement, sequence reads were collapsed and filtered. For each sample, productive Simpson clonality was calculated as the square root of Simpson's diversity index over productive rearrangements. Not all clones reach the TCRdb copy of this immuneACCESS table, which keeps in-frame sequences only. Checked studies attribute under half of the gap to unresolved V genes and leave the rest unexplained. The V and J calls and the clone size are those of that table, but D and trimming were determined from the DNA. The sample table holds 70,000 to 95,000 clones, of which roughly 90% were seen once. The top ten clonotypes cover roughly 2.6% of the sample.

Here is what the overall study found, with its caveats: The quantity of clinical and demographic metadata differed by source and by participant and was supplied without curation.

The rearrangement combines TRBV5-1 with TRBJ2-7, with a weak D call of TRBD1 (5 bases match). The TCR sequence derives from a middle-aged man with COVID-19, enrolled during active disease. Sequenced input: peripheral blood. The CDR3 reads as follows: CASKTQASSYEQYF. The sequenced DNA is TGCGCCAGCAAGACACAGGCAAGCTCCTACGAGCAGTACTTC.